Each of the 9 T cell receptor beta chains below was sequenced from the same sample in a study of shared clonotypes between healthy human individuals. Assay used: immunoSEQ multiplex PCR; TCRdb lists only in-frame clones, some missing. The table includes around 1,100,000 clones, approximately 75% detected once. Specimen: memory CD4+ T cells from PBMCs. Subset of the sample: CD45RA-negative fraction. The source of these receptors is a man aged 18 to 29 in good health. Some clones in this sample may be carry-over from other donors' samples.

The DNA of the CDR3 is TGTGCCAGCAGTCGGACTAGCGGGAGAGGCGAGACCCAGTACTTC. Translation gives CASSRTSGRGETQYF. The chain is built from TRBV6-1 and TRBJ2-5, with TRBD2 matching over 13 bases. Germline CDR1 reads MNHNS; CDR2 reads SASEGT. This CDR3 comprises 15 residues. The junction had 5 bases not matched to a gene; V was cut back by 5 bases and J by 5 bases.

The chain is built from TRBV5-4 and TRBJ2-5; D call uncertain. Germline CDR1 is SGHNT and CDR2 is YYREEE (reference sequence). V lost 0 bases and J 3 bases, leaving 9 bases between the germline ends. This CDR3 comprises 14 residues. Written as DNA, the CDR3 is TGTGCCAGCAGCTTGGGGCTAGTCAAAGAGACCCAGTACTTC. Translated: CASSLGLVKETQYF.

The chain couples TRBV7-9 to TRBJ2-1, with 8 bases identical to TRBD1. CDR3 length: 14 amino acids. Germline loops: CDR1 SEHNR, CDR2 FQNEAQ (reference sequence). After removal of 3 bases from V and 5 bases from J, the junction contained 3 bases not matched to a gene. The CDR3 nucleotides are TGTGCCAGCAGCTTGGGACAGGAAAACAATGAGCAGTTCTTC. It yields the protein CASSLGQENNEQFF.

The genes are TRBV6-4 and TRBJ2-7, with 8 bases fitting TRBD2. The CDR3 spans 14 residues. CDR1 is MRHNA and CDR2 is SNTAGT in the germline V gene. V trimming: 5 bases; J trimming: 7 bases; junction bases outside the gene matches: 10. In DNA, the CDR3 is TGTGCCAGCAGTCTAGCGGGCCCCGTTCTGGAGCAGTACTTC. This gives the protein CASSLAGPVLEQYF.

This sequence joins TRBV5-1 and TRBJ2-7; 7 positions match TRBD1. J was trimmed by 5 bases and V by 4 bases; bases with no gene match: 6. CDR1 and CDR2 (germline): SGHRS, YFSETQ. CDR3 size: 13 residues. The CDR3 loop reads CASSTGQRDEQYF. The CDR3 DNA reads TGCGCCAGCAGCACGGGACAGAGAGACGAGCAGTACTTC.

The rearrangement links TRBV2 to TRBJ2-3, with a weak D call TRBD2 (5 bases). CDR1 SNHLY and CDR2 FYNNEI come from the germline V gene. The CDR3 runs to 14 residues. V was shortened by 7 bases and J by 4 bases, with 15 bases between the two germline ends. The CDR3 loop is CASNLLGSADTQYF. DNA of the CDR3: TGTGCCAGCAACTTACTAGGAAGCGCAGATACGCAGTATTTT.

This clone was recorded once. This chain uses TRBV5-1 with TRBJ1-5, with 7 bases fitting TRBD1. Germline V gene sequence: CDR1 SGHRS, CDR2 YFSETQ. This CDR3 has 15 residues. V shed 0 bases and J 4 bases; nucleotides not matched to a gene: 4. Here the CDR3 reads CASSLGGTANQPQHF. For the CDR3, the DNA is TGCGCCAGCAGCTTGGGCGGGACAGCAAATCAGCCCCAGCATTTT.

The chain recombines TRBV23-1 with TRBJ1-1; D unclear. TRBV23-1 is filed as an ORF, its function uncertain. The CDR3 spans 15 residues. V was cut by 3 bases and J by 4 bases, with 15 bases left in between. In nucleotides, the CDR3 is TGCGCCAGCAGTCAGGGCAGCGGTGAAGGCACTGAAGCTTTCTTT. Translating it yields CASSQGSGEGTEAFF.

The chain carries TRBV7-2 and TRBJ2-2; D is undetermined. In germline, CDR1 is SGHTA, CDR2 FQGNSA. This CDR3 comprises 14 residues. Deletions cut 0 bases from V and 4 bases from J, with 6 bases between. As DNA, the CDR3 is TGTGCCAGCAGCTTAGCAATGGCCACCGGGGAGCTGTTTTTT. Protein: CASSLAMATGELFF.